This T cell receptor beta chain stems from a study of control samples from healthy donors and cancer patients. Some clones are missing from TCRdb's copy, which holds only in-frame ones; the method was immunoSEQ multiplex PCR. Here the sample spans 30,000 to 40,000 clones, 86% being singletons. Specimen: PBMCs. The sequence was obtained from a woman aged 35 to 49 with lung cancer.

The CDR3 reads CASSFGGSGYTF. The DNA for the CDR3 is TGTGCCAGCAGCTTCGGGGGATCTGGCTACACCTTC. The chain uses TRBV5-6 and TRBJ1-2; the D gene is possibly TRBD1 (5 bases). Trimming shortened V by 2 bases and J by 7 bases, and 9 bases separated the two germline ends. The CDR3 length is 12 residues. Germline CDR1 is SGHDT and CDR2 is YYEEEE.